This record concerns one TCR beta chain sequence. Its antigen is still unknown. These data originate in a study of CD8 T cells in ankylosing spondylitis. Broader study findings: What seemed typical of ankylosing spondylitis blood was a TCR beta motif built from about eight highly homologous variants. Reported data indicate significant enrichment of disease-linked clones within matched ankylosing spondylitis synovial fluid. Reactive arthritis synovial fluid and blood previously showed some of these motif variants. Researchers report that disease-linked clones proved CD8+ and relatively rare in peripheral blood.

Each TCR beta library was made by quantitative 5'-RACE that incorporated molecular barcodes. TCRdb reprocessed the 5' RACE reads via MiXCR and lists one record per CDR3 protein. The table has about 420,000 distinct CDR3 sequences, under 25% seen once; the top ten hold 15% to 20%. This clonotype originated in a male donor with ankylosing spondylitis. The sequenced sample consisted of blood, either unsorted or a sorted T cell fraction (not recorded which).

The chain's CDR3 is CASSVDGSFLYEQYF. DNA for the CDR3: TGTGCCAGCAGCGTAGATGGCTCTTTCCTCTACGAGCAGTACTTC. The chain is built from TRBV9 and TRBJ2-7; D unclear. The CDR3 contains 15 residues. Germline CDR1 is SGDLS and CDR2 is YYNGEE. V was shortened by 0 bases and J by 3 bases, with 13 bases between the two germline ends.